These 26 T cell receptor beta chains originate from one sample sequenced in a study of blood T cell repertoires in COVID-19. The repertoire was sequenced with immunoSEQ multiplex PCR; TCRdb's copy has only in-frame clones and lacks some. The sample lists fewer than 60,000 clones, 84% occurring once. Specimen: peripheral blood. These receptors all stem from a man between 60 and 75 years old with acute or convalescent COVID-19.

J is TRBJ1-4 and V is TRBV11-2, with D unresolved. This CDR3 comprises 13 residues. The V end was cut by 3 bases, the J end by 5 bases, with 7 bases between. Germline-derived CDR1 and CDR2 are SGHAT and FQNNGV. CDR3 sequence reads: CASSFFANEKLFF. In nucleotides, the CDR3 is TGTGCCAGCAGCTTCTTTGCGAATGAAAAACTGTTTTTT. The full variable domain, in which reference TRBV11-2 and TRBJ1-4 provide the parts outside the CDR3, is EAGVAQSPRYKIIEKRQSVAFWCNPISGHATLYWYQQILGQGPKLLIQFQNNGVVDDSQLPKDRFSAERLKGVDSTLKIQPAKLEDSAVYLCASSFFANEKLFFGSGTQLSVL.

The V gene is TRBV3-1 (or the pseudogene TRBV3-2), the J gene TRBJ1-2; D may be TRBD1 (6 bases). CDR3 length: 13 residues. Per germline, CDR1 LGHDT and CDR2 YNNKEL (reference sequence). Trimming took 1 base from V and 5 from J, leaving 8 bases between them. In nucleotides, the CDR3 is TGTGCCAGCAGCCAAGGGACAGCTTATGGCTACACCTTC. Its protein is CASSQGTAYGYTF.

The chain recombines TRBV7-6 with TRBJ2-3; TRBD2 agrees at 7 bases. The junction had 7 bases not matched to a gene; V was cut back by 1 base and J by 0 bases. Per germline, CDR1 SGHVS and CDR2 FNYEAQ. The CDR3 runs 17 residues. DNA for the CDR3: TGTGCCAGCAGCTTAGGGTCCCCGGGGGGTAGCACAGATACGCAGTATTTT. It is translated as CASSLGSPGGSTDTQYF.

This clone was seen a handful of times. The chain employs TRBV5-1 and TRBJ2-7, with 9 positions matching TRBD1. Germline V gene lookup returns CDR1 SGHRS and CDR2 YFSETQ. After removal of 2 bases from V and 3 bases from J, the junction contained 3 bases not matched to a gene. This CDR3 has 14 residues. The CDR3 is CASSLGTGHYEQYF. The CDR3 DNA reads TGCGCCAGCAGCTTAGGGACAGGGCACTACGAGCAGTACTTC.

This chain links TRBV28 with TRBJ1-1, with D possibly matching TRBD1 (6 bases). There are 14 residues in the CDR3. CDR1 and CDR2 from the germline V gene are MDHEN and SYDVKM. Trimming took 7 bases from V and 3 from J, leaving 15 bases between them. The CDR3 DNA sequence: TGTGCCAGCACCTGGGGGGGGCGGGACACTGAAGCTTTCTTT. This encodes CASTWGGRDTEAFF. Full variable domain (outside the CDR3, taken from reference TRBV28 and TRBJ1-1): DVKVTQSSRYLVKRTGEKVFLECVQDMDHENMFWYRQDPGLGLRLIYFSYDVKMKEKGDIPEGYSVSREKKERFSLILESASTNQTSMYLCASTWGGRDTEAFFGQGTRLTVV.

This clone was recorded only once. This chain connects TRBV29-1 to TRBJ2-2, with unresolved D. The CDR3 extends over 13 amino acids. CDR1 and CDR2 from the germline V gene are SQVTM and ANQGSEA. V was clipped by 7 bases and J by 1 base, with 10 bases between them. The CDR3 bases are TGCAGCGGATCCACTATGAACACCGGGGAGCTGTTTTTT. Its protein is CSGSTMNTGELFF.

This chain uses TRBV6-2 or TRBV6-3 with TRBJ1-2; the match to TRBD1 covers 7 bases. The junction had 5 bases not matched to a gene; V was cut back by 6 bases and J by 4 bases. Germline assignment: CDR1 MNHEY and CDR2 SVGEGT. This CDR3 has 13 residues. The CDR3 sequence: CASSETGFYGYTF. The CDR3 bases are TGTGCCAGCAGCGAGACAGGGTTCTATGGCTACACCTTC.

This chain connects TRBV7-9 to TRBJ1-1; 7 positions match TRBD1. The CDR3 has 14 residues. The trim removed 5 bases at V and 6 bases at J, leaving 9 bases unmatched. Germline CDR1 reads SEHNR; CDR2 reads FQNEAQ (reference sequence). The CDR3 sequence is CASSIGQDRAEAFF. CDR3 nucleotides: TGTGCCAGCAGCATTGGACAGGATCGGGCTGAAGCTTTCTTT. Full variable domain (missing parts from reference TRBV7-9 and TRBJ1-1): DTGVSQNPRHKITKRGQNVTFRCDPISEHNRLYWYRQTLGQGPEFLTYFQNEAQLEKSRLLSDRFSAERPKGSFSTLEIQRTEQGDSAMYLCASSIGQDRAEAFFGQGTRLTVV.

This clone occurred a few times. The gene calls are TRBV7-2 and TRBJ1-1; 9 nucleotides line up with TRBD1. V gave up 5 bases and J gave up 11 bases; unmatched junction bases: 12. Germline V gene sequence: CDR1 SGHTA, CDR2 FQGNSA. The CDR3 sequence is 14 residues long. The CDR3, as DNA: TGTGCCAGCAGCCAAGCAGGGACAGGGAATATGGCTTTCTTT. Translating it yields CASSQAGTGNMAFF.

This chain connects TRBV4-3 to TRBJ2-3; D ambiguous. The CDR3 length is 15 residues. Germline V gives CDR1 LGHNA, CDR2 YSLEER. V was clipped by 1 base and J by 2 bases, with 10 bases between them. The DNA of the CDR3 is TGCGCCAGCAGCCAAGGTTCAGGTTACACAGATACGCAGTATTTT. Protein product: CASSQGSGYTDTQYF.

The gene calls are TRBV3-1 (or the pseudogene TRBV3-2) and TRBJ1-3; TRBD1 agrees at 7 bases. With V trimmed by 5 bases and J by 5 bases, 6 bases remained unmatched. Germline values: CDR1 LGHDT, CDR2 YNNKEL (reference sequence). This CDR3 has 14 amino acids. The CDR3 loop is CASSYRGTRNTIYF. The CDR3 bases are TGTGCCAGCAGCTACAGGGGAACAAGAAACACCATATATTTT.

The chain is built from TRBV5-5 and TRBJ1-2; a weak D match, TRBD1 (5 bases). Looked up from germline, CDR1 is SGHKS and CDR2 is YYEKEE (reference sequence). Between the trimmed V and J ends, which lost 0 bases and 8 bases, there was a span of 20 bases. The CDR3 extends over 16 amino acids. CDR3 amino acids: CASSLAPDMDLRGYTF. The CDR3 DNA sequence: TGTGCCAGCAGCTTGGCCCCGGACATGGATTTGAGGGGCTACACCTTC.

This clone was counted only a few times. The rearrangement joins TRBV5-8 to TRBJ1-5; no definite D call. Per the germline V gene, CDR1 is SGHTS and CDR2 is YDEGEE. CDR3 length: 19 amino acids. Trimming pared 2 bases from V and 6 bases from J, leaving 27 bases between. CDR3 bases: TGTGCCAGCAGCTTTAGATTAATCAGGTTTACGGGAGATCCTCAGCCCCAGCATTTT. It codes for CASSFRLIRFTGDPQPQHF.

The rearrangement joins TRBV6-5 to TRBJ1-1; 7 bases match TRBD1. The CDR3 has 13 amino acids. The trim removed 7 bases at V and 4 bases at J, leaving 6 bases unmatched. The germline gives CDR1 MNHEY, CDR2 SVGAGI. DNA of the CDR3: TGTGCCAGCATCGAGACAGGGATCACTGAAGCTTTCTTT. Translated: CASIETGITEAFF.

This clone was counted a few times. The rearrangement links TRBV29-1 to TRBJ2-5; 9 bases map to TRBD1. Germline assignment: CDR1 SQVTM and CDR2 ANQGSEA. J was trimmed by 5 bases and V by 4 bases; bases with no gene match: 14. This CDR3 contains 16 residues. CDR3 amino acids: CSVAEQGAQNWETQYF. The CDR3, as DNA: TGCAGCGTTGCTGAACAGGGGGCGCAAAATTGGGAGACCCAGTACTTC.

This clone came up a few times. The CDR3 DNA is TGTGCCAGCAGCGTACAGGGTTATGGCTACACCTTC. Translation: CASSVQGYGYTF. The V gene is TRBV14, the J gene TRBJ1-2; tentative D call: TRBD1 (6 bases). Germline loops: CDR1 SGHDN, CDR2 FVKESK. The CDR3 extends over 12 amino acids. V lost 5 bases to trimming and J lost 5 bases, with 9 bases between them.

In nucleotides, the CDR3 is TGTGCCAGCAGCCCCTCAATACAGCGGGGAGGCACAGATACGCAGTATTTT. The encoded protein is CASSPSIQRGGTDTQYF. The V gene is TRBV9, the J gene TRBJ2-3; 7 nucleotides align to TRBD2. The CDR3 is 17 amino acids. V was pared by 4 bases and J by 1 base, with 12 bases of the junction left unmatched. CDR1 and CDR2 (germline): SGDLS, YYNGEE.

V is TRBV5-6 and J is TRBJ2-1; 7 bases line up with TRBD1. The V gene's germline CDR1 is SGHDT and CDR2 YYEEEE. J was trimmed by 8 bases and V by 4 bases; bases with no gene match: 15. The CDR3 runs to 16 residues. DNA for the CDR3: TGTGCCAGCAGCGCGACAGGGCGAAGGTTCATCGATGAGCAGTTCTTC. It is translated as CASSATGRRFIDEQFF.

This clone came up a few times. The chain combines TRBV2 with TRBJ1-1; 8 bases line up with TRBD1. The CDR3 runs to 14 residues. The germline CDR1 and CDR2 sequences are SNHLY and FYNNEI. Unmatched junction bases numbered 7, after V lost 4 bases and J lost 6 bases. For the CDR3, the DNA is TGTGCCAGCAGTGTCGGCAGGGGGCCGGCTGAAGCTTTCTTT. Translating gives CASSVGRGPAEAFF. The full variable domain, its missing parts supplied by reference TRBV2 and TRBJ1-1, is EPEVTQTPSHQVTQMGQEVILRCVPISNHLYFYWYRQILGQKVEFLVSFYNNEISEKSEIFDDQFSVERPDGSNFTLKIRSTKLEDSAMYFCASSVGRGPAEAFFGQGTRLTVV.

The chain couples TRBV7-8 to TRBJ1-2; D perhaps matches TRBD1 (5 bases). V was shortened by 2 bases and J by 5 bases, with 9 bases between the two germline ends. Germline CDR1 reads SGHVS; CDR2 reads FQNEAQ. The CDR3 is 13 amino acids. The CDR3 region is CASSLQGKYGYTF. CDR3 nucleotides: TGTGCCAGCAGCTTACAGGGCAAATATGGCTACACCTTC. Full variable domain (outside the CDR3, taken from reference TRBV7-8 and TRBJ1-2): GAGVSQSPRYKVAKRGQDVALRCDPISGHVSLFWYQQALGQGPEFLTYFQNEAQLDKSGLPSDRFFAERPEGSVSTLKIQRTQQEDSAVYLCASSLQGKYGYTFGSGTRLTVV.

The chain links TRBV2 to TRBJ1-2, with D maybe TRBD1 (5 bases). Germline V lookup: CDR1 SNHLY, CDR2 FYNNEI. V dropped 4 bases and J dropped 1 base, with 7 bases sitting between them. This CDR3 region has 13 residues. In DNA form, the CDR3 reads TGTGCCAGCAGTGGACAGTTTAACTATGGCTACACCTTC. Translated, it gives CASSGQFNYGYTF.

The chain employs TRBV3-1 (or the pseudogene TRBV3-2) and TRBJ2-4; TRBD1 matches 9 bases. Germline V gene data show CDR1 as LGHDT and CDR2 as YNNKEL (reference sequence). The ends lost 3 bases at V and 1 base at J; junction bases unmatched: 13. The length of the CDR3 is 19 residues. The CDR3 sequence is CASSQPRDRDTSAKNIQYF. The CDR3 DNA reads TGTGCCAGCAGCCAGCCCCGGGACAGGGATACATCGGCCAAAAACATTCAGTACTTC.

V is TRBV6-5 and J is TRBJ1-1; a possible D gene is TRBD1 (6 bases). This CDR3 is 15 amino acids long. The germline V and J ends were trimmed by 2 bases and 1 base, with 11 bases remaining between them. Germline lookup yields CDR1 MNHEY and CDR2 SVGAGI. The CDR3 sequence is CASSYRGGPNTEAFF. Here the CDR3 DNA reads TGTGCCAGCAGTTACCGGGGGGGCCCGAACACTGAAGCTTTCTTT.

The rearrangement links TRBV6-6 to TRBJ1-1; maybe TRBD1 (5 bases). Per germline, CDR1 MNHNY and CDR2 SVGAGI (reference sequence). The V gene lost 2 bases and the J gene lost 2 bases, with 9 bases spanning the gap. This CDR3 spans 14 amino acids. CDR3 amino acids: CASSYLGANTEAFF. CDR3 nucleotides: TGTGCCAGCAGTTACCTTGGGGCTAACACTGAAGCTTTCTTT.

The chain recombines TRBV19 with TRBJ1-6; TRBD1 might be the D (6 bases). V lost 7 bases and J lost 9, with 13 bases in between. The CDR3 is made up of 13 amino acids. CDR1 LNHDA and CDR2 SQIVND come from the germline V gene (reference sequence). DNA for the CDR3: TGTGCCAGTACGTTGACAGGCGGTTCACCCCTCCACTTT. This encodes CASTLTGGSPLHF.

The chain has TRBV5-1 and TRBJ1-3; 9 bases fit TRBD1. The ends lost 3 bases at V and 0 bases at J; junction bases unmatched: 7. The CDR3 has 17 residues. Per germline, CDR1 SGHRS and CDR2 YFSETQ. The CDR3 DNA reads as TGCGCCAGCAGCTCAACCGGGACAGGGTTCTCTGGAAACACCATATATTTT. Residues: CASSSTGTGFSGNTIYF.